Listed here are 28 T cell receptor beta chains from one sample, sequenced in a study of T cells in localized non-small cell lung cancer. Libraries were prepared by immunoSEQ multiplex PCR; TCRdb keeps only in-frame clonotypes and omits some of them. This table holds around 40,000 clones, roughly 90% found once. The source material was peripheral blood, sampled before any cancer treatment. These receptors came from a female donor at least 60 years old with stage I squamous cell lung carcinoma.

The chain combines TRBV27 with TRBJ2-3; 7 bases align to TRBD2. Trimming took 8 bases from V and 2 from J; bases not matched to a gene: 10. The CDR3 sequence is 15 residues long. In germline, CDR1 is MNHEY, CDR2 SMNVEV (reference sequence). The CDR3 loop is CASLSGGLPTDTQYF. CDR3 bases: TGTGCCAGCCTATCGGGGGGACTCCCCACAGATACGCAGTATTTT.

The CDR3 region is CASSPMADQPQHF. CDR3 coding DNA: TGTGCCAGCTCACCTATGGCAGATCAGCCCCAGCATTTT. The chain employs TRBV18 and TRBJ1-5, with unresolved D. V lost 3 bases to trimming and J lost 5 bases, with 8 bases between them. CDR1 and CDR2 from the germline V gene are KGHSH and LQKENI. This CDR3 is built from 13 residues.

The rearrangement uses TRBV7-3 and TRBJ2-2, with 9 bases aligning to TRBD2. Germline-derived CDR1 and CDR2 are SGHTA and FQGTGA. V was clipped by 2 bases and J by 7 bases; unmatched bases: 2. CDR3 length: 14 residues. CDR3 bases: TGTGCCAGCAGCTTAGCGGGAGGGGTCGGGGAGCTGTTTTTT. It translates to CASSLAGGVGELFF. Using reference TRBV7-3 and TRBJ2-2 for the parts outside the CDR3, the full variable domain is GAGVSQTPSNKVTEKGKYVELRCDPISGHTALYWYRQSLGQGPEFLIYFQGTGAADDSGLPNDRFFAVRPEGSVSTLKIQRTERGDSAVYLCASSLAGGVGELFFGEGSRLTVL.

Only one count was recorded for this clone. This rearrangement joins TRBV6-4 to TRBJ1-2, with 7 bases identical to TRBD1. Germline-derived CDR1 and CDR2 are MRHNA and SNTAGT. This CDR3 contains 15 residues. The J segment lost 8 bases and the V segment lost 6 bases, leaving 15 bases of the junction unmatched. The CDR3 region has the DNA TGTGCCAGCAGCCGAGCCGGGACAGCTATGGAGGGCTACACCTTC. Protein product: CASSRAGTAMEGYTF.

The chain carries TRBV19 and TRBJ1-1; no firm D call. Germline CDR1 and CDR2: LNHDA and SQIVND (reference sequence). V lost 3 bases, J lost 5 bases, and 19 bases lay in between. The CDR3 is 16 residues long. CDR3 amino acids: CASSIDKVSVRTEAFF. The CDR3 nucleotides are TGTGCCAGTAGTATTGATAAGGTGTCGGTTAGGACTGAAGCTTTCTTT.

The chain links TRBV11-3 to TRBJ2-6; D unresolved. Germline CDR1 and CDR2: SGHNT and YENEEA. The CDR3 has 15 residues. V was pared by 4 bases and J by 0 bases, with 7 bases between. The CDR3 DNA sequence: TGTGCCAGCAGCTCCCCGAGCTCTGGGGCCAACGTCCTGACTTTC. As protein: CASSSPSSGANVLTF.

The genes are TRBV5-4 and TRBJ2-7; TRBD2 is a possible D gene (6 bases). Germline V gene data show CDR1 as SGHNT and CDR2 as YYREEE (reference sequence). V shed 0 bases and J shed 1 base, with 8 bases lying between them. The CDR3 length is 14 residues. CDR3 protein: CASSLDAGSYEQYF. CDR3 in DNA: TGTGCCAGCAGCTTGGATGCGGGATCCTACGAGCAGTACTTC.

In its sample, this clone was seen a few times. The chain couples TRBV7-3 to TRBJ2-1; TRBD2 aligns across 11 bases. CDR1 and CDR2 (germline): SGHTA, FQGTGA. V shed 5 bases, J shed 9 bases, and the junction held 9 bases outside the gene matches. The CDR3 sequence is 15 residues long. Written as DNA, the CDR3 is TGTGCCAGCAGCCCCACTAGCGGGAGTCTCGGTGAGCAGTTCTTC. This translates into CASSPTSGSLGEQFF.

The chain combines TRBV6-5 with TRBJ2-2, with D tentatively TRBD1 or TRBD2 (5 bases each). This CDR3 has 12 residues. The V gene lost 2 bases and the J gene lost 15 bases, with 13 bases spanning the gap. CDR1 and CDR2 (germline): MNHEY, SVGAGI. Here the CDR3 DNA reads TGTGCCAGCAGTTACAGGGACCGGGCGGTGTTTTTT. Protein sequence: CASSYRDRAVFF.

The chain is built from TRBV7-2 and TRBJ2-4, with TRBD1 matching over 7 bases. This CDR3 has 13 residues. V lost 3 bases and J lost 7; bases outside the gene matches: 3. CDR1 and CDR2 (germline): SGHTA, FQGNSA. The CDR3 DNA follows: TGTGCCAGCAGCTTTCGACAGGGCAACATTCAGTACTTC. The encoded protein is CASSFRQGNIQYF.

The chain couples TRBV27 to TRBJ1-1; D remains ambiguous. CDR3 length: 14 residues. CDR1 and CDR2 (germline): MNHEY, SMNVEV (reference sequence). Trimming left V 2 bases short and J 0 bases short, with 7 bases between. The chain's CDR3 is CASSLSRMNTEAFF. The CDR3 region has the DNA TGTGCCAGCAGTTTAAGTCGGATGAACACTGAAGCTTTCTTT.

The chain couples TRBV5-6 to TRBJ1-6; TRBD1 matches 12 bases. Germline trimming cut 3 bases from V and 14 bases from J; bases unmatched to any gene: 6. Per the germline V gene, CDR1 is SGHDT and CDR2 is YYEEEE. The CDR3 runs 14 residues. In DNA, the CDR3 is TGTGCCAGCAGCTGGGGACAGGGGGCAGGGACCCTCCACTTT. It encodes CASSWGQGAGTLHF.

The chain couples TRBV18 to TRBJ1-1; weak D call: TRBD1 (6 bases). This CDR3 spans 12 amino acids. Germline loops: CDR1 KGHSH, CDR2 LQKENI. V was trimmed by 6 bases and J by 8 bases, leaving 13 bases between them. The CDR3: CASSPGGQEAFF. CDR3 in DNA: TGTGCCAGCTCTCCTGGCGGACAGGAAGCTTTCTTT.

This clone was recorded a few times. CDR3 nucleotide sequence: TGCGCCAGCAGTGAAAACAGGGGGTTGAATCAGCCCCAGCATTTT. This gives the protein CASSENRGLNQPQHF. V is TRBV10-2 and J is TRBJ1-5; 8 bases align to TRBD1. Trimming at V came to 3 bases and at J to 4 bases, leaving 5 bases not matched to a gene. Germline V gene lookup returns CDR1 WSHSY and CDR2 SAAADI. This CDR3 has 15 amino acids.

V usage is TRBV7-2 and J usage is TRBJ2-5; 8 nucleotides match TRBD1. The CDR3 loop spans 15 amino acids. The V segment lost 5 bases and the J segment 5 bases; nucleotides outside the gene matches: 10. CDR1 is SGHTA, CDR2 FQGNSA, per germline. The CDR3 reads CASSPAGTGRETQYF. CDR3 coding DNA: TGTGCCAGCAGCCCAGCCGGGACAGGACGGGAGACCCAGTACTTC. Full variable domain (outside the CDR3, taken from reference TRBV7-2 and TRBJ2-5): GAGVSQSPSNKVTEKGKDVELRCDPISGHTALYWYRQSLGQGLEFLIYFQGNSAPDKSGLPSDRFSAERTGGSVSTLTIQRTQQEDSAVYLCASSPAGTGRETQYFGPGTRLLVL.

This sequence joins TRBV30 and TRBJ2-1; TRBD2 is a possible D gene (6 bases). With 5 bases removed from V and 9 bases from J, the gap between germline ends came to 17 bases. The length of the CDR3 is 13 residues. Germline V gene data show CDR1 as GTSNPN and CDR2 as SVGIG (reference sequence). In DNA, the CDR3 is TGTGCCTGGGAGCGGGTTCATTTGAGTGAGCAGTTCTTC. This sequence encodes CAWERVHLSEQFF.

The V gene is TRBV6-5, the J gene TRBJ1-4; 9 bases match TRBD1. J lost 5 bases, V lost 5 bases, and 3 bases had no gene match. The CDR3 spans 14 residues. Germline CDR1 MNHEY, CDR2 SVGAGI. The CDR3 DNA follows: TGTGCCAGCAGTGCGGGACAGGGAAATGAAAAACTGTTTTTT. Its translation is CASSAGQGNEKLFF.

This clone was observed a few times. The chain joins TRBV9 to TRBJ2-2; 10 positions match TRBD2. This CDR3 is built from 15 residues. Germline V lookup: CDR1 SGDLS, CDR2 YYNGEE. V trimming: 3 bases; J trimming: 4 bases; junction bases outside the gene matches: 3. As DNA, the CDR3 is TGTGCCAGCAGCGATATAGCGGGAGGCACCGGGGAGCTGTTTTTT. Translation: CASSDIAGGTGELFF. The whole variable domain, remainder taken from reference TRBV9 and TRBJ2-2, is DSGVTQTPKHLITATGQRVTLRCSPRSGDLSVYWYQQSLDQGLQFLIQYYNGEERAKGNILERFSAQQFPDLHSELNLSSLELGDSALYFCASSDIAGGTGELFFGEGSRLTVL.

This rearrangement joins TRBV19 to TRBJ2-1; 7 nucleotides line up with TRBD2. Germline CDR1 and CDR2: LNHDA and SQIVND (reference sequence). The V and J ends lost 6 bases and 6 bases, in that order; junction bases with no gene match: 14. This CDR3 is built from 16 residues. The CDR3 spells CASRTRGGRGRNEQFF. DNA for the CDR3: TGTGCCAGTAGAACCCGTGGCGGGAGAGGGCGCAATGAGCAGTTCTTC.

V gene TRBV30 combines with J gene TRBJ2-5; a possible D gene is TRBD1 (8 bases). Germline CDR1 reads GTSNPN; CDR2 reads SVGIG (reference sequence). V lost 0 bases to trimming and J lost 5 bases, with 16 bases between them. This CDR3 comprises 15 residues. CDR3 residues: CAWSVRYRGGETQYF. For the CDR3, the DNA is TGTGCCTGGAGTGTACGGTACAGGGGGGGCGAGACCCAGTACTTC.

This rearrangement joins TRBV18 to TRBJ2-7; no firm D call. V lost 3 bases and J lost 0, with 6 bases in between. The CDR3 totals 13 residues. Germline V gene data show CDR1 as KGHSH and CDR2 as LQKENI. CDR3 protein: CASSPEISYEQYF. DNA of the CDR3: TGTGCCAGCTCACCGGAAATCTCCTACGAGCAGTACTTC.

This chain joins TRBV19 and TRBJ2-5, with 11 bases lining up with TRBD2. Trimming cost V 4 bases and J 7 bases; bases outside gene matches: 11. From germline, CDR1 is LNHDA and CDR2 SQIVND (reference sequence). CDR3 length: 16 amino acids. The CDR3 DNA is TGTGCCAGTAGTACCCCAACACTAGCGGGGGCGGTGACCCAGTACTTC. The encoded protein is CASSTPTLAGAVTQYF.

The chain has TRBV7-2 and TRBJ1-5, with D uncertain. This CDR3 has 15 amino acids. V shed 3 bases and J shed 2 bases, with 11 bases lying between them. The germline V gene encodes CDR1 SGHTA and CDR2 FQGNSA. CDR3 bases: TGTGCCAGCAGCTTGCTCCCCCAGGGCAATCAGCCCCAGCATTTT. Protein sequence: CASSLLPQGNQPQHF.

The CDR3 spells CASSAGTYEQYF. CDR3 bases: TGTGCCAGCAGTGCCGGAACCTACGAGCAGTACTTC. The chain employs TRBV6-1 and TRBJ2-7; D unresolved. The germline V gene has CDR1 MNHNS and CDR2 SASEGT. The V and J ends lost 4 bases and 2 bases respectively, with 6 bases between them. The CDR3 length is 12 residues.

The CDR3 coding sequence is TGTGCCAGCAGATTTACTACAGGGGTCCATGAGCAGTTCTTC. Translated: CASRFTTGVHEQFF. This sequence joins TRBV7-3 and TRBJ2-1; 7 positions match TRBD1. The CDR3 length is 14 residues. V lost 6 bases to trimming and J lost 8 bases; unmatched junction nucleotides: 10. Germline V CDR1 and CDR2: SGHTA, FQGTGA.

The V call is TRBV11-2, the J call TRBJ2-1; D may be TRBD2 (6 bases). The germline V and J ends were trimmed by 2 bases and 9 bases, with 8 bases remaining between them. Germline V gives CDR1 SGHAT, CDR2 FQNNGV. The CDR3 length is 12 residues. This CDR3 is CASSLPGAEQFF. CDR3 in DNA: TGTGCCAGCAGCTTACCGGGAGCTGAGCAGTTCTTC. Full variable domain (rest looked up from reference TRBV11-2 and TRBJ2-1): EAGVAQSPRYKIIEKRQSVAFWCNPISGHATLYWYQQILGQGPKLLIQFQNNGVVDDSQLPKDRFSAERLKGVDSTLKIQPAKLEDSAVYLCASSLPGAEQFFGPGTRLTVL.

The chain carries TRBV4-3 and TRBJ2-1; D may correspond to TRBD1 or TRBD2 (5 bases each). V lost 0 bases and J lost 8, with 17 bases in between. Germline V gene sequence: CDR1 LGHNA, CDR2 YSLEER. The CDR3 totals 16 residues. CDR3 DNA: TGCGCCAGCAGCCAAGATGCGGGCCGGTGGGGCGATGAGCAGTTCTTC. This gives the protein CASSQDAGRWGDEQFF.

This clone has only a few counts. This chain uses TRBV10-2 with TRBJ2-5; TRBD2 aligns across 7 bases. V lost 0 bases, J lost 4 bases, and 8 bases stayed unmatched. This CDR3 comprises 16 residues. In germline, CDR1 is WSHSY, CDR2 SAAADI. The CDR3 DNA reads TGCGCCAGCAGTGAGTCGGGGCTAGCGGTTTTAGAGACCCAGTACTTC. It translates to CASSESGLAVLETQYF.